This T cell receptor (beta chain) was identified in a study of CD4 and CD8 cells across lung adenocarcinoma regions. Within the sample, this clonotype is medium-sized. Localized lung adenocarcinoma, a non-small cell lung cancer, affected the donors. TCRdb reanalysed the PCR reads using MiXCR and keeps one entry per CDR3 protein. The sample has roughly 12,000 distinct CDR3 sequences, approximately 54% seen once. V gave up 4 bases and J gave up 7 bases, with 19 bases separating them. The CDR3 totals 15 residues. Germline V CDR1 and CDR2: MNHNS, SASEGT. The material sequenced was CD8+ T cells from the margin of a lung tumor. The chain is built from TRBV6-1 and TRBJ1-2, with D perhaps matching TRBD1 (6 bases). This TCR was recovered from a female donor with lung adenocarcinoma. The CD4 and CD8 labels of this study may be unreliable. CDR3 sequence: CASSVQSGQGSGYTF. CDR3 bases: TGTGCCAGCAGTGTCCAGTCCGGGCAGGGGAGTGGCTACACCTTC.